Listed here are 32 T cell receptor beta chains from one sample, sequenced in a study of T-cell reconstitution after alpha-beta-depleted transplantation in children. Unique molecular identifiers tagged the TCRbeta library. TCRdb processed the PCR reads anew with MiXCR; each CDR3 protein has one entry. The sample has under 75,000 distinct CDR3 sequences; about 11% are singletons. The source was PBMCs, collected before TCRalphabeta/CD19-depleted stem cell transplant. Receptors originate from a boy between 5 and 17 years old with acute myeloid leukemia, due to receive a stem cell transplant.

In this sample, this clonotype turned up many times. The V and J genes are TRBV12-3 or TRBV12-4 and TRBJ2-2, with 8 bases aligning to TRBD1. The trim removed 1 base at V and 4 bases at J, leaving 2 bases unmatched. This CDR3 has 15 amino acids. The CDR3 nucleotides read TGTGCCAGCAGTTTAGAGACAGGGGCCACCGGGGAGCTGTTTTTT. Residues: CASSLETGATGELFF.

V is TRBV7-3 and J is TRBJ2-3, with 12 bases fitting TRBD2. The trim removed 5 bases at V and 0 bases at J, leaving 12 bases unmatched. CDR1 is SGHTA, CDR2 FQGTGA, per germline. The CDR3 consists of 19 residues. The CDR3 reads CASSNGGLAGGPSTDTQYF. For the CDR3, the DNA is TGTGCCAGCAGCAACGGTGGGCTAGCGGGAGGGCCTAGCACAGATACGCAGTATTTT.

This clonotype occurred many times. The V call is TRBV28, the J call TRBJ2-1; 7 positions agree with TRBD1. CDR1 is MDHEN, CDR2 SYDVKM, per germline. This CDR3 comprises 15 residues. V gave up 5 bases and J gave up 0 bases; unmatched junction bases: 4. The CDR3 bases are TGTGCCAGCAGTCAACAGGGGAGCTCCTACAATGAGCAGTTCTTC. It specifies CASSQQGSSYNEQFF. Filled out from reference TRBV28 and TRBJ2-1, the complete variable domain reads DVKVTQSSRYLVKRTGEKVFLECVQDMDHENMFWYRQDPGLGLRLIYFSYDVKMKEKGDIPEGYSVSREKKERFSLILESASTNQTSMYLCASSQQGSSYNEQFFGPGTRLTVL.

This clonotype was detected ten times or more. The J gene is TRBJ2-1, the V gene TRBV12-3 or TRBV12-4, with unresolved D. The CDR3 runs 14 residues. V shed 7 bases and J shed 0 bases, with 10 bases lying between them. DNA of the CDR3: TGTGCCAGCACGCCGCGGAGCTCCTACAATGAGCAGTTCTTC. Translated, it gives CASTPRSSYNEQFF.

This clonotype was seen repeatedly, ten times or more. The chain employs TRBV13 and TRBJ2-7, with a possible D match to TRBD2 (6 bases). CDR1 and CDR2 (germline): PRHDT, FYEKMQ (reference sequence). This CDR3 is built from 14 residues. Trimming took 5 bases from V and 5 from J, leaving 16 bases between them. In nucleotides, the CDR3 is TGTGCCAGCAGCCCGGTTAAGGCGGGGAACGAGCAGTACTTC. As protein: CASSPVKAGNEQYF.

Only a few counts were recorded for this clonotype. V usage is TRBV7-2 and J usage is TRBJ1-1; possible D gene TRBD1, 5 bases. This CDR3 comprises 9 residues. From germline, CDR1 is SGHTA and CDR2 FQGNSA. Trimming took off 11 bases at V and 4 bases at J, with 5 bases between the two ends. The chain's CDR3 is CAGGTEAFF. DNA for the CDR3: TGTGCCGGGGGCACTGAAGCTTTCTTT.

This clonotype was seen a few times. Here the CDR3 reads CASSVVAGSYNEQFF. The CDR3 region has the DNA TGTGCCAGCAGCGTAGTGGCGGGATCCTACAATGAGCAGTTCTTC. The chain carries TRBV9 and TRBJ2-1, with a tentative D call TRBD2 (6 bases). Per germline, CDR1 SGDLS and CDR2 YYNGEE. V dropped 0 bases and J dropped 1 base, with 8 bases sitting between them. The CDR3 is made up of 15 amino acids.

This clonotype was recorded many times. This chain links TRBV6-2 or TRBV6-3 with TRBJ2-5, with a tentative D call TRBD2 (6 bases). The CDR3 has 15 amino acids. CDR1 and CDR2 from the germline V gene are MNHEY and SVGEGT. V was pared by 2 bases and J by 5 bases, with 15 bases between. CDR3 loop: CASSYKGRGGETQYF. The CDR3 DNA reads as TGTGCCAGCAGTTACAAAGGGCGGGGAGGCGAGACCCAGTACTTC.

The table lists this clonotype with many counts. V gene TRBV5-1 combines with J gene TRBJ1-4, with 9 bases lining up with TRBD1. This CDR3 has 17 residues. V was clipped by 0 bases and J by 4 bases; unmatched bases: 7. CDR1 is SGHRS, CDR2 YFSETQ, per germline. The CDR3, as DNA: TGCGCCAGCAGCTTGGTGGGGACAGGGACCCTTAATGAAAAACTGTTTTTT. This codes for CASSLVGTGTLNEKLFF.

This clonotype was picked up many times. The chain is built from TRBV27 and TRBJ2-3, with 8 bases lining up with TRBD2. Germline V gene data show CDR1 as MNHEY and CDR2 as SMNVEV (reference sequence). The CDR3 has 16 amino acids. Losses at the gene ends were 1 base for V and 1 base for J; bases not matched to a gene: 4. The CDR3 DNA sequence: TGTGCCAGCAGTTTATTAGCGGGACTTGGCACAGATACGCAGTATTTT. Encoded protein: CASSLLAGLGTDTQYF.

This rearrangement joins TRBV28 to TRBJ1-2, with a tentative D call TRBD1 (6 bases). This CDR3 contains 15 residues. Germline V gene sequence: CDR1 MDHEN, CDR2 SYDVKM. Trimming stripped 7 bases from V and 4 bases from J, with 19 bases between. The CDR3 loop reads CASTPARGAGYGYTF. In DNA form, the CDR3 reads TGTGCCAGCACTCCGGCCCGGGGGGCAGGCTATGGCTACACCTTC.

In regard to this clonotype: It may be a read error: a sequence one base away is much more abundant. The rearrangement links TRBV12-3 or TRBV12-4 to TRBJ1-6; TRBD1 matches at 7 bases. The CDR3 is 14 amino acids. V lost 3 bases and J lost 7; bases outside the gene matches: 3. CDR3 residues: CASSFPGGNSPLHF. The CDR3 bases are TGTGCCAGCAGTTTCCCAGGGGGAAATTCACCCCTCCACTTT.

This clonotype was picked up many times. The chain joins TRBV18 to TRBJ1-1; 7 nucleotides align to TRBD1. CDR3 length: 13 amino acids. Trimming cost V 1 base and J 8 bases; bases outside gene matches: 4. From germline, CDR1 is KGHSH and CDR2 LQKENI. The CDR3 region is CASSPQEGAEAFF. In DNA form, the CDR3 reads TGTGCCAGCTCACCACAGGAGGGGGCGGAAGCTTTCTTT.

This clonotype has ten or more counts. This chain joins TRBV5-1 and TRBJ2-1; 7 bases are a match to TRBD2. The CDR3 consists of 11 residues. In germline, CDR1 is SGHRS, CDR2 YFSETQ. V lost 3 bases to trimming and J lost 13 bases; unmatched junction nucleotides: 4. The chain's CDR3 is CASSSSGLQFF. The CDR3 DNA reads TGCGCCAGCAGCTCGTCGGGACTACAGTTCTTC. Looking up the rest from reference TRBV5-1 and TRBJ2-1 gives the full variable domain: KAGVTQTPRYLIKTRGQQVTLSCSPISGHRSVSWYQQTPGQGLQFLFEYFSETQRNKGNFPGRFSGRQFSNSRSEMNVSTLELGDSALYLCASSSSGLQFFGPGTRLTVL.

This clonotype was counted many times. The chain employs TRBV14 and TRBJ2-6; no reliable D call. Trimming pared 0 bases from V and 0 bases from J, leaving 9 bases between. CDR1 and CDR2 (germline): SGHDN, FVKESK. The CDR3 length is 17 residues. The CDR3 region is CASSQEVRPSGANVLTF. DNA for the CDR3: TGTGCCAGCAGCCAAGAAGTTCGGCCCTCTGGGGCCAACGTCCTGACTTTC.

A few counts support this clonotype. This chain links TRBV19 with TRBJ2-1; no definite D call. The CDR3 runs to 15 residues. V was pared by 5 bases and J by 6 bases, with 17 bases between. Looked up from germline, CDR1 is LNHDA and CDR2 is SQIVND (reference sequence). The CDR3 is CASSPWAGPANEQFF. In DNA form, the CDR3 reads TGTGCCAGTAGTCCTTGGGCCGGGCCGGCCAATGAGCAGTTCTTC.

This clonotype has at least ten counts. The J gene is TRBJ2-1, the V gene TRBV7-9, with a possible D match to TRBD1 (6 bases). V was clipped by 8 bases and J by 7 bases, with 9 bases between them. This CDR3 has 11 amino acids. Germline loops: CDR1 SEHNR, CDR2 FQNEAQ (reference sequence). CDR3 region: CASHRENEQFF. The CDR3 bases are TGTGCCAGCCACAGGGAAAATGAGCAGTTCTTC.

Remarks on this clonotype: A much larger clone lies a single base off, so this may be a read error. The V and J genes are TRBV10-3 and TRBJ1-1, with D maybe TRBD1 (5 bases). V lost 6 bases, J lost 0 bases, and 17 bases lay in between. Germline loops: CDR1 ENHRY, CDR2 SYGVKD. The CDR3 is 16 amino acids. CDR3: CAIRQYRGRVNTEAFF. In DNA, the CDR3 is TGTGCCATCAGGCAGTATAGGGGACGGGTGAACACTGAAGCTTTCTTT.

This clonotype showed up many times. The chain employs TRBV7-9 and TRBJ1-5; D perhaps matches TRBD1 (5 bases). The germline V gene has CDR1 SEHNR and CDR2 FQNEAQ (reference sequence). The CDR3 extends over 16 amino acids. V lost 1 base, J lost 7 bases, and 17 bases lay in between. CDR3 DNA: TGTGCCAGCAGCTTAGGCGAGGGGATGCCTAGCCAGCCCCAGCATTTT. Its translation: CASSLGEGMPSQPQHF.

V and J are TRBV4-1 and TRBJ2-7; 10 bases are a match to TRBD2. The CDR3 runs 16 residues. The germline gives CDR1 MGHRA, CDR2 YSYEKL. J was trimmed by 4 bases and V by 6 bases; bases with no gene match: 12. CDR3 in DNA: TGCGCCAGCAGACCCACAGCTAGCGGGGGACCTTACGAGCAGTACGTC. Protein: CASRPTASGGPYEQYV.

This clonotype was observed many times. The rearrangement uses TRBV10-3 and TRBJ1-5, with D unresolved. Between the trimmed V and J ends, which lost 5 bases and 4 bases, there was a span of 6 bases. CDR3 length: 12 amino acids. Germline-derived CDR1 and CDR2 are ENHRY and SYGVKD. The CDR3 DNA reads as TGTGCCATCAGTTCGACTAATCAGCCCCAGCATTTT. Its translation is CAISSTNQPQHF.

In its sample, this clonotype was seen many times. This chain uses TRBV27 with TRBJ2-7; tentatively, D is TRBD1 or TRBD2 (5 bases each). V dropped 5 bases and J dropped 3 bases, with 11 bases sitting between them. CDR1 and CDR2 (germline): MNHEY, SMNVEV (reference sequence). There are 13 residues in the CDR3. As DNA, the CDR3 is TGTGCCAGCAGTAAAGGGGACCGCTACGAGCAGTACTTC. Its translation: CASSKGDRYEQYF.

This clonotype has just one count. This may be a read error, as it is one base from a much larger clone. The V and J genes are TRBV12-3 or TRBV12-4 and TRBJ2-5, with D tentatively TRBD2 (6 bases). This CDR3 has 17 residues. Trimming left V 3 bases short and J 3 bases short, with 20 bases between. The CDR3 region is CASSFCEWRDPKETQYF. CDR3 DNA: TGTGCCAGCAGTTTTTGCGAATGGCGGGACCCAAAAGAGACCCAGTACTTC.

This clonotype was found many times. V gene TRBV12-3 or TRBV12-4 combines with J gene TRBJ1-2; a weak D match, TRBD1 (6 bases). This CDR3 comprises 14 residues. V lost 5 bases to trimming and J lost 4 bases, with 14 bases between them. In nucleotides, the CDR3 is TGTGCCAGCAGTGAGGGGGGAAGAGGCTATGGCTACACCTTC. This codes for CASSEGGRGYGYTF.

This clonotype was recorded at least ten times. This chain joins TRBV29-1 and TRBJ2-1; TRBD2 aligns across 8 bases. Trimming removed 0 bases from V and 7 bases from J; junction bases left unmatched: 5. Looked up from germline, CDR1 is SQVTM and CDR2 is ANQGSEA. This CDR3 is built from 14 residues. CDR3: CSVEDRAGGNEQFF. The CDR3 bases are TGCAGCGTTGAAGATCGGGCGGGAGGTAATGAGCAGTTCTTC.

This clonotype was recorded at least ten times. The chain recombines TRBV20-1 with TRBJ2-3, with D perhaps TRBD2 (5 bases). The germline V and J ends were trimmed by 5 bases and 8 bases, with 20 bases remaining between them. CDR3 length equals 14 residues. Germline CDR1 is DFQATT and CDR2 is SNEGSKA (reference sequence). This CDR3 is CSAAEDWARGTQYF. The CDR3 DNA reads TGCAGTGCTGCCGAGGACTGGGCCCGTGGTACGCAGTATTTT.

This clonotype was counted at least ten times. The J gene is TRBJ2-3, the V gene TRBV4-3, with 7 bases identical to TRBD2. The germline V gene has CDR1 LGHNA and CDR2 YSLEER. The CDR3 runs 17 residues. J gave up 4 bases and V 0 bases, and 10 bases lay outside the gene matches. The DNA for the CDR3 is TGCGCCAGCAGCCAAGAAGTTACGGGAGGACGCGCAGATACGCAGTATTTT. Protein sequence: CASSQEVTGGRADTQYF.

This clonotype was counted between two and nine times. CDR3 coding DNA: TGCGCCAGCAGCTGGGTACAGGGGGAAGCGAACACCGGGGAGCTGTTTTTT. Translating it yields CASSWVQGEANTGELFF. This chain uses TRBV5-1 with TRBJ2-2; 8 bases are a match to TRBD1. The CDR3 has 17 amino acids. J gave up 0 bases and V 3 bases, and 7 bases lay outside the gene matches. Per the germline V gene, CDR1 is SGHRS and CDR2 is YFSETQ.

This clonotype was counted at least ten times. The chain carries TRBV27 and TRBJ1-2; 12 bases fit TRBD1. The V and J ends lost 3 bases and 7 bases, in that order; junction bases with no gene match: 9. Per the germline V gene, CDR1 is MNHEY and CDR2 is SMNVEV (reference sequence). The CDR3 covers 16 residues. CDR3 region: CASSFGTGGAIGGYTF. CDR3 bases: TGTGCCAGCAGTTTTGGGACAGGGGGCGCGATTGGTGGCTACACCTTC.

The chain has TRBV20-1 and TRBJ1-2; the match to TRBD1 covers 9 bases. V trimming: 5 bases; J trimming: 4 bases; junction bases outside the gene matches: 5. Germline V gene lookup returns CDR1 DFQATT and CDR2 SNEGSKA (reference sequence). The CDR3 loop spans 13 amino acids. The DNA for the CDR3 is TGCAGTGCTCGGGACAGGGAGAGCTATGGCTACACCTTC. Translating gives CSARDRESYGYTF.

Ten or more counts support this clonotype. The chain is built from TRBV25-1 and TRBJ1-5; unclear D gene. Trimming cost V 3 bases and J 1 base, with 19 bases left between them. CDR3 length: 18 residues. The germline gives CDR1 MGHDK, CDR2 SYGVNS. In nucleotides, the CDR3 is TGTGCCAGCAGTGAGGGTGGCGACACCCCAGGCAGCAATCAGCCCCAGCATTTT. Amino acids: CASSEGGDTPGSNQPQHF.

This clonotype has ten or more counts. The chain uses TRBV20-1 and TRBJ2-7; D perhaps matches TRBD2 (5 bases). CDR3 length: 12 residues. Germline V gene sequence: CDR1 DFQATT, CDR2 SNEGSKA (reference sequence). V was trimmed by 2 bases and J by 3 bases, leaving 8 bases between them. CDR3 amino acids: CSARLAGYEQYF. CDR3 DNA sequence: TGCAGTGCTAGACTAGCCGGCTACGAGCAGTACTTC.